These T cell receptor beta chains were read from a single sample in a study of T cells in Graves' hyperthyroidism and ophthalmopathy. TCRdb processed the multiplex PCR reads anew with MiXCR; each CDR3 protein has one entry. The sample holds hundreds of thousands of distinct CDR3 sequences, around 13% seen once. Sequencing used blood. The receptor set was obtained from a woman aged 25 to 39 with Graves' hyperthyroidism that later progressed to Graves' ophthalmopathy. Both conserved end residues are part of each CDR3. The order of the fields is J gene, clone size, D gene, V gene, CDR3 protein, CDR3 DNA. A D gene is named only where the DNA matches it firmly. Where a row states a size, it is once, few, many or the class of an expanded clone; other rows omit it.

TRBJ2-5 | many | TRBD2 | TRBV6-2/TRBV6-3 | CASSYSASGAETQYF | TGTGCCAGCAGTTACTCTGCTAGCGGGGCCGAGACCCAGTACTTC
TRBJ1-4 | few | TRBD1 | TRBV5-4 | CASSSNRGLDEKLFF | TGTGCCAGCAGCTCTAACAGGGGGCTGGATGAAAAACTGTTTTTT
TRBJ2-3 | many | - | TRBV11-1 | CASSLQVRLTVTDTQYF | TGTGCCAGCAGCTTACAAGTACGGCTAACCGTCACAGATACGCAGTATTTT
TRBJ2-1 | many | TRBD1 | TRBV18 | CASSAGQGAYNEQFF | TGTGCCAGCTCAGCGGGACAGGGGGCTTACAATGAGCAGTTCTTC
TRBJ1-5 | few | - | TRBV6-1 | CASNSWPHQPQHF | TGTGCCAGCAATTCCTGGCCCCATCAGCCCCAGCATTTT
TRBJ2-7 | few | - | TRBV19 | CASSSGTTYEQYF | TGTGCCAGTAGTAGCGGGACCACCTACGAGCAGTACTTC
TRBJ1-2 | many | - | TRBV6-2/TRBV6-3 | CASMEDSYGYTF | TGTGCCAGCATGGAGGACAGCTATGGCTACACCTTC
TRBJ1-2 | - | - | TRBV20-1 | CSARDWKDRNYGYTF | TGCAGTGCTAGAGATTGGAAAGATAGGAACTATGGCTACACCTTC
TRBJ2-7 | many | - | TRBV10-3 | CAISSDLISYEQYF | TGTGCCATCAGTTCGGATCTGATATCCTACGAGCAGTACTTC
TRBJ1-2 | many | - | TRBV20-1 | CSARAVLDYGYTF | TGCAGTGCTAGGGCGGTATTGGACTATGGCTACACCTTC
TRBJ2-1 | few | - | TRBV20-1 | CSARMGREVEQFF | TGCAGTGCTAGGATGGGGAGAGAGGTTGAGCAGTTCTTC
TRBJ1-1 | - | - | TRBV20-1 | CSARGGAAMNSEAFF | TGCAGTGCTAGAGGGGGGGCCGCAATGAACTCTGAAGCTTTCTTT
TRBJ2-3 | many | - | TRBV20-1 | CSARELAASTDTQYF | TGCAGTGCTAGAGAGTTAGCGGCTAGCACAGATACGCAGTATTTT
TRBJ2-5 | many | - | TRBV6-1 | CASRTTSGLQETQYF | TGTGCCAGCAGAACAACCTCGGGGTTGCAAGAGACCCAGTACTTC
TRBJ2-2 | many | TRBD1 | TRBV12-3/TRBV12-4 | CASSFRQGSTGELFF | TGTGCCAGCAGTTTTAGACAGGGCAGCACCGGGGAGCTGTTTTTT
TRBJ1-2 | many | - | TRBV28 | CASSLERGRRSGYTF | TGTGCCAGCAGTTTAGAGAGGGGACGGAGATCTGGCTACACCTTC
TRBJ1-1 | few | - | TRBV25-1 | CASRQAGSLTEAFF | TGTGCCAGCCGCCAGGCGGGCTCGTTGACTGAAGCTTTCTTT
TRBJ2-3 | few | - | TRBV4-2 | CASSQVGGRYF | TGTGCCAGCAGCCAAGTAGGGGGAAGGTATTTT
TRBJ2-1 | - | - | TRBV9 | CASSARDLDNEQFF | TGTGCCAGCAGCGCCCGGGACTTGGACAATGAGCAGTTCTTC
TRBJ2-3 | many | - | TRBV20-1 | CSTHTDTQYF | TGCAGTACACACACAGATACGCAGTATTTT
TRBJ2-1 | many | - | TRBV12-3/TRBV12-4 | CASKRTTYNEQFF | TGTGCCAGCAAAAGGACGACCTACAATGAGCAGTTCTTC
TRBJ2-7 | many | - | TRBV28 | CVSSSLLDIYEQYF | TGTGTCAGCAGTTCGCTCTTAGACATCTACGAGCAGTACTTC
TRBJ2-7 | many | - | TRBV12-3/TRBV12-4 | CASSLIGVEQYF | TGTGCCAGCAGTTTAATCGGGGTCGAGCAGTACTTC
TRBJ2-5 | many | TRBD2 | TRBV24-1 | CATSDPGTSGRALETQYF | TGTGCCACCAGTGACCCCGGGACTAGCGGGAGGGCCTTGGAGACCCAGTACTTC
TRBJ2-2 | - | - | TRBV10-1 | CASCASANTGELFF | TGCGCCAGCTGCGCTAGCGCTAACACCGGGGAGCTGTTTTTT
TRBJ2-3 | many | - | TRBV27 | CASSLEDHQLTDTQYF | TGTGCCAGCAGTTTAGAGGACCACCAGCTGACAGATACGCAGTATTTT
TRBJ1-1 | many | - | TRBV10-3 | CAISPWSVVGHMNTEAFF | TGTGCCATCAGCCCCTGGAGCGTGGTTGGGCACATGAACACTGAAGCTTTCTTT
TRBJ2-3 | - | TRBD2 | TRBV6-1 | CASVQRGTSGRRDTQYF | TGTGCCAGCGTTCAGAGGGGAACTAGCGGGAGAAGAGATACGCAGTATTTT
TRBJ2-1 | - | TRBD2 | TRBV2 | CASTRTSGGARSYNEQFF | TGTGCCAGCACCCGGACTAGCGGGGGGGCCAGATCCTACAATGAGCAGTTCTTC
TRBJ2-7 | many | - | TRBV20-1 | CSAYSTGTEAYEQYF | TGCAGTGCATATTCTACCGGGACGGAAGCCTACGAGCAGTACTTC
TRBJ2-3 | - | TRBD2 | TRBV5-1 | CASSGTSGIDTQYF | TGCGCCAGCAGCGGGACTAGCGGGATAGATACGCAGTATTTT
TRBJ2-5 | few | TRBD2 | TRBV24-1 | CATSAGGRQETQYF | TGTGCCACCAGTGCCGGCGGGAGACAAGAGACCCAGTACTTC
TRBJ1-1 | - | - | TRBV4-1 | CVSSQDERDRYTEAFF | TGCGTCAGCAGCCAAGATGAGCGGGATCGATACACTGAAGCTTTCTTT
TRBJ2-7 | many | - | TRBV7-2 | CASSLGATNPYEQYF | TGTGCCAGCAGCTTAGGCGCGACTAATCCCTACGAGCAGTACTTC
TRBJ2-5 | many | TRBD1 | TRBV24-1 | CATSDLHGQAQETQYF | TGTGCCACCAGTGATTTACACGGACAGGCCCAAGAGACCCAGTACTTC
TRBJ1-6 | many | - | TRBV27 | CASSLVTGYGDSPLHF | TGTGCCAGCAGTTTAGTGACAGGCTATGGAGATTCACCCCTCCACTTT
TRBJ1-2 | many | - | TRBV7-2 | CASSLAPPGVVGTSGYTF | TGTGCCAGCAGCTTAGCCCCCCCGGGAGTAGTAGGGACCTCTGGCTACACCTTC
TRBJ2-3 | many | - | TRBV10-1 | CASSYAGTDTQYF | TGCGCCAGCAGTTATGCAGGGACAGATACGCAGTATTTT
TRBJ2-2 | - | - | TRBV9 | CASSVTAMSTGELFF | TGTGCCAGCAGCGTAACGGCGATGAGCACCGGGGAGCTGTTTTTT
TRBJ2-1 | many | - | TRBV28 | CASHRVNEQFF | TGTGCCAGCCACCGGGTCAATGAGCAGTTCTTC
TRBJ2-6 | few | TRBD1 | TRBV7-9 | CATLGQALSGANVLTF | TGTGCTACCCTGGGACAGGCTCTCTCTGGGGCCAACGTCCTGACTTTC
TRBJ2-7 | many | - | TRBV7-2 | CASSPDQRVYEQYF | TGTGCCAGCAGCCCCGATCAGCGGGTCTACGAGCAGTACTTC
TRBJ2-3 | many | - | TRBV24-1 | CATSDETGSLLSAQYF | TGTGCCACCAGTGATGAGACGGGGTCACTGCTGTCGGCGCAGTATTTT
TRBJ2-1 | many | - | TRBV29-1 | CTVGGDLTTGNEQFF | TGCACCGTGGGGGGAGACCTAACTACAGGGAATGAGCAGTTCTTC
TRBJ2-2 | many | TRBD2 | TRBV7-3 | CASSLDRLAGNTGELFF | TGTGCCAGCAGCTTGGATCGACTAGCGGGAAACACCGGGGAGCTGTTTTTT
TRBJ2-5 | many | - | TRBV9 | CASSVDLRAETQYF | TGTGCCAGCAGCGTAGATCTCCGAGCGGAGACCCAGTACTTC
TRBJ1-2 | many | - | TRBV2 | CASSDYDLGYGYTF | TGTGCCAGCAGTGATTACGACTTGGGCTATGGCTACACCTTC